Listed below are T cell receptor beta chains from one sample, sequenced in a study of T cell repertoires in cytomegalovirus infection. TCRdb processed the reads anew with MiXCR; each CDR3 protein has one entry. The table includes about 320,000 distinct CDR3 sequences, over 7.5% detected once. Sequences were obtained from PBMCs. The receptors were gathered from a human donor in good health (CMV status not recorded). Some clones in this sample may be carry-over from other donors' samples. CDR3s include the opening cysteine and the closing phenylalanine or tryptophan. A D gene is named only where the DNA matches it firmly. The listing skips clone size in some rows; elsewhere it reads once, few, many or a size class.

d_call	v_call	clone_size	j_call	cdr3_aa	cdr3_nt
-	TRBV9	-	TRBJ2-7	CASSVGSSYGEQYF	TGTGCCAGCAGCGTTGGGTCTTCCTATGGGGAGCAGTACTTC
-	TRBV7-2	many	TRBJ1-1	CASSLDWGTEAFF	TGTGCCAGCAGCTTAGATTGGGGGACTGAAGCTTTCTTT
TRBD1	TRBV7-2	many	TRBJ2-3	CASSLDRGSGDTQYF	TGTGCCAGCAGCCTCGACAGGGGCAGCGGAGATACGCAGTATTTT
TRBD2	TRBV20-1	few	TRBJ2-5	CSAHPGGSGGIETQYF	TGCAGTGCTCACCCGGGAGGTAGCGGGGGGATAGAGACCCAGTACTTC
TRBD1	TRBV19	-	TRBJ2-3	CGSAQGVADTQYF	TGTGGAAGTGCACAGGGGGTCGCAGATACGCAGTATTTT
-	TRBV7-6	few	TRBJ2-1	CASRRDSPREFF	TGTGCCAGCAGGAGGGACTCCCCGAGGGAGTTCTTC
-	TRBV28	few	TRBJ2-5	CASSPRGGEETQYF	TGTGCCAGCAGTCCCCGAGGGGGGGAAGAGACCCAGTACTTC
TRBD2	TRBV7-2	many	TRBJ2-3	CASSAWTSIDTQYF	TGTGCCAGCAGCGCCTGGACTAGCATAGATACGCAGTATTTT
-	TRBV15	-	TRBJ1-5	CATSSRGVARPQHF	TGTGCCACCAGCAGTAGGGGGGTGGCTCGGCCCCAGCATTTT
TRBD1	TRBV11-2	few	TRBJ2-5	CASSMGTGRQETQYF	TGTGCCAGCAGCATGGGGACAGGGAGGCAAGAGACCCAGTACTTC
TRBD1	TRBV6-2/TRBV6-3	few	TRBJ2-7	CASTPTGRSYEQYF	TGTGCCAGCACCCCGACAGGGAGATCCTACGAGCAGTACTTC
-	TRBV7-9	many	TRBJ2-3	CASSSRTSTDTQYF	TGTGCCAGCAGCTCGCGGACTAGCACAGATACGCAGTATTTT
-	TRBV27	-	TRBJ2-7	CASSAQGLLWEQYF	TGTGCCAGCAGCGCACAGGGCCTGCTGTGGGAGCAGTACTTC
-	TRBV18	few	TRBJ2-5	CASSPAFLKQETQYF	TGTGCCAGCTCACCAGCCTTCTTGAAGCAAGAGACCCAGTACTTC
TRBD2	TRBV19	-	TRBJ2-7	CASSSGTTYEQYF	TGTGCCAGCTCTAGCGGGACGACCTACGAGCAGTACTTC
-	TRBV11-2	many	TRBJ2-2	CASSRIGPGELFF	TGTGCCAGCAGCCGTATAGGCCCCGGGGAGCTGTTTTTT
-	TRBV7-9	-	TRBJ1-2	CASSLGSRANGYTF	TGTGCCAGCAGCTTAGGTTCCAGGGCGAATGGCTACACCTTC
TRBD2	TRBV20-1	-	TRBJ2-4	CSARDYPGVSNIQYF	TGCAGTGCTCGGGACTACCCCGGGGTATCCAACATTCAGTACTTC
-	TRBV7-9	-	TRBJ2-5	CASSSRAGRQETQYF	TGTGCCAGCAGCTCCCGGGCGGGACGCCAAGAGACCCAGTACTTC
TRBD2	TRBV7-9	-	TRBJ2-3	CASSPLGGGLTDTRYF	TGTGCCAGCAGCCCCCTGGGGGGGGGACTCACAGATACGCGGTATTTT
-	TRBV12-3/TRBV12-4	many	TRBJ1-4	CASSPLGASYQKLFF	TGTGCCAGCAGCCCCCTCGGGGCTTCATATCAAAAACTGTTTTTT
-	TRBV7-2	many	TRBJ1-2	CASSGQTNYGYTF	TGTGCCAGCAGCGGACAGACGAACTATGGCTACACCTTC
-	TRBV7-9	many	TRBJ2-1	CASSYVPGLTVGEQFF	TGTGCCAGCAGCTACGTTCCGGGACTGACGGTCGGTGAGCAGTTCTTC
-	TRBV11-2	-	TRBJ2-1	CASSLGSKYNEQFF	TGTGCCAGCAGCTTAGGGTCTAAATACAATGAGCAGTTCTTC
-	TRBV28	many	TRBJ1-2	CASISGRASGYTF	TGTGCCAGCATCTCCGGCCGGGCAAGTGGCTACACCTTC
TRBD2	TRBV24-1	few	TRBJ2-7	CATSGPGTSEDEQYF	TGTGCCACCAGTGGCCCCGGGACTAGCGAAGACGAGCAGTACTTC
TRBD1	TRBV28	many	TRBJ2-3	CASSGGGQGADTQYF	TGTGCCAGCAGCGGTGGAGGACAGGGGGCAGATACGCAGTATTTT
TRBD2	TRBV7-2	few	TRBJ2-7	CASSSGGAVGGYEQYF	TGTGCCAGCAGTTCGGGGGGAGCGGTGGGGGGATACGAGCAGTACTTC
-	TRBV6-1	many	TRBJ2-7	CASSEVRGGEQYF	TGTGCCAGCAGTGAGGTCAGGGGAGGCGAGCAGTACTTC
-	TRBV7-6	-	TRBJ2-2	CASSLALPPTGELFF	TGTGCCAGCAGCTTAGCGCTCCCACCCACCGGGGAGCTGTTTTTT
-	TRBV25-1	-	TRBJ1-5	CASSEWEDQPQHF	TGTGCCAGCAGTGAATGGGAAGATCAGCCCCAGCATTTT
TRBD2	TRBV20-1	-	TRBJ2-7	CSATGTSGILSYEQYF	TGCAGTGCTACCGGGACTAGCGGTATCCTGAGCTACGAGCAGTACTTC
TRBD2	TRBV7-2	few	TRBJ2-1	CASSFGLAGGREQFF	TGTGCCAGCAGCTTCGGACTAGCGGGAGGGCGTGAGCAGTTCTTC
TRBD2	TRBV10-3	many	TRBJ2-3	CAITSGASTDTQYF	TGTGCCATCACTAGCGGGGCTAGCACAGATACGCAGTATTTT
-	TRBV5-1	few	TRBJ2-7	CASSLAEVYEQYF	TGCGCCAGCAGCTTGGCTGAGGTCTACGAGCAGTACTTC
TRBD1	TRBV6-6	-	TRBJ1-5	CASSLDRTSNQPQHF	TGTGCCAGCAGCCTGGACAGGACTAGCAATCAGCCCCAGCATTTT
-	TRBV7-2	-	TRBJ1-6	CASSLVPASSYNSPLHF	TGTGCCAGCAGCTTAGTCCCAGCAAGCTCCTATAATTCACCCCTCCACTTT
-	TRBV9	-	TRBJ2-7	CASSVGAGGFDEQYF	TGTGCCAGCAGCGTAGGAGCAGGGGGGTTCGACGAGCAGTACTTC
-	TRBV6-5	many	TRBJ2-3	CASSYDRRGTQYF	TGTGCCAGCAGTTACGACAGACGGGGTACGCAGTATTTT
-	TRBV4-1	many	TRBJ2-1	CASSQARGGNEQFF	TGTGCCAGCAGCCAAGCCAGAGGGGGCAATGAGCAGTTCTTC
-	TRBV7-2	many	TRBJ1-5	CASREGQYSNQPQHF	TGTGCCAGTAGAGAGGGGCAGTATAGCAATCAGCCCCAGCATTTT
-	TRBV6-5	few	TRBJ2-7	CASSPSEGHSSYEQYF	TGTGCCAGCAGTCCCTCGGAGGGACACAGCTCCTACGAGCAGTACTTC
TRBD2	TRBV14	many	TRBJ2-1	CASSQLAGGFSYNEQFF	TGTGCCAGCAGCCAACTAGCGGGAGGTTTCTCCTACAATGAGCAGTTCTTC
-	TRBV29-1	-	TRBJ1-4	CSFGWGLDEKLFF	TGCAGCTTCGGGTGGGGGCTCGATGAAAAACTGTTTTTT
TRBD2	TRBV6-1	many	TRBJ2-1	CASSGGRGGAINEQFF	TGTGCCAGCAGTGGCGGGCGCGGGGGTGCAATCAATGAGCAGTTCTTC
TRBD1	TRBV7-2	many	TRBJ1-2	CASSLQGTNYGYTF	TGTGCCAGCAGTCTACAGGGGACTAACTATGGCTACACCTTC
-	TRBV12-3/TRBV12-4	many	TRBJ1-3	CASRTSLSGNTIYF	TGTGCCAGCAGGACATCCCTCTCTGGAAACACCATATATTTT
-	TRBV28	many	TRBJ2-7	CASSAGGSYEQYF	TGTGCCAGCAGCGCAGGGGGGTCGTACGAGCAGTACTTC
-	TRBV11-2	-	TRBJ1-1	CASSPGRTRGEAFF	TGTGCCAGCAGCCCTGGACGGACTCGGGGTGAAGCTTTCTTT
TRBD2	TRBV11-2	few	TRBJ2-3	CASSPPGGGPTDTQYF	TGTGCCAGCAGCCCACCGGGGGGGGGGCCGACAGATACGCAGTATTTT
-	TRBV7-8	many	TRBJ2-1	CASNPTGSAYNEQFF	TGTGCCAGCAACCCTACAGGGTCGGCCTACAATGAGCAGTTCTTC
TRBD1	TRBV7-2	many	TRBJ1-5	CASSTRTGQGQPQHF	TGTGCCAGCAGCACTCGGACAGGGCAGGGGCAGCCCCAGCATTTT
TRBD2	TRBV27	-	TRBJ2-7	CASSLDLADEQYF	TGTGCCAGCAGTCTCGACCTAGCGGATGAGCAGTACTTC
-	TRBV28	many	TRBJ1-5	CASSLTARNQPQHF	TGTGCCAGCAGTTTAACAGCACGCAATCAGCCCCAGCATTTT
-	TRBV7-2	many	TRBJ1-1	CASSLQANTEAFF	TGTGCCAGCAGCTTACAAGCGAACACTGAAGCTTTCTTT